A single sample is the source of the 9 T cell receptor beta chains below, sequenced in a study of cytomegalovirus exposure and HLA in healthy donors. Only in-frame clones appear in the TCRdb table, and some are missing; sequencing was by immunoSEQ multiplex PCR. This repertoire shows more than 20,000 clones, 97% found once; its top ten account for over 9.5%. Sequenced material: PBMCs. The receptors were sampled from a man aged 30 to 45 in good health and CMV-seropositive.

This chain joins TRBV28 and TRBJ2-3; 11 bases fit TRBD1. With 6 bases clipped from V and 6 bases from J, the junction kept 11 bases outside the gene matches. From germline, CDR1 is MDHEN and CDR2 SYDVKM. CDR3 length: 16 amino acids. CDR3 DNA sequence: TGTGCCAGCAGCAACGGACAGGGGGCAATCTGGGATACGCAGTATTTT. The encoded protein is CASSNGQGAIWDTQYF.

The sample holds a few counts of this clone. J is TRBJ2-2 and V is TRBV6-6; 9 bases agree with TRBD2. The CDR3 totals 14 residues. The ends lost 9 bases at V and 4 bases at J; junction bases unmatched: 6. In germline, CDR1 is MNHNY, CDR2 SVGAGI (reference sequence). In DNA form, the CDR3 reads TGTGCCAGAGAAGCGGGAGGCTTCACCGGGGAGCTGTTTTTT. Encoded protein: CAREAGGFTGELFF.

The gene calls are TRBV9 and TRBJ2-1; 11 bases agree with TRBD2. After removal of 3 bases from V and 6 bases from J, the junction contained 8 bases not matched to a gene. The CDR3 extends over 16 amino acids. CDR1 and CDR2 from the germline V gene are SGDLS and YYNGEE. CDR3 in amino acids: CASSARVLAGVNEQFF. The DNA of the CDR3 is TGTGCCAGCAGCGCCCGAGTACTAGCGGGAGTCAATGAGCAGTTCTTC.

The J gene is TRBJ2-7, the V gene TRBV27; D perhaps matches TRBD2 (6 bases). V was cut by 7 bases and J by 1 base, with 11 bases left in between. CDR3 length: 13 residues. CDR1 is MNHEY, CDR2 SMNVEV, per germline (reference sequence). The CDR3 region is CASKGLSSYEQYF. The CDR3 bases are TGTGCCAGCAAGGGACTTTCTTCCTACGAGCAGTACTTC.

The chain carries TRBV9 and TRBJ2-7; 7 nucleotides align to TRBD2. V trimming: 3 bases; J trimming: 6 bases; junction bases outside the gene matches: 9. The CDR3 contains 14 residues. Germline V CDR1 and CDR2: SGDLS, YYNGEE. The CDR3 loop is CASSAGRTGGEQYF. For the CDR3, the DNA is TGTGCCAGCAGCGCGGGCCGCACGGGGGGCGAGCAGTACTTC.

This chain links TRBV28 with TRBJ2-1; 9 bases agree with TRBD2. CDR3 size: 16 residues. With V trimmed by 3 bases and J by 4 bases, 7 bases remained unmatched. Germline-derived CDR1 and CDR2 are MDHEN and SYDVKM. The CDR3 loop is CASSFLAGGIYNEQFF. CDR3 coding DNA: TGTGCCAGCAGTTTTCTGGCGGGAGGGATTTACAATGAGCAGTTCTTC.

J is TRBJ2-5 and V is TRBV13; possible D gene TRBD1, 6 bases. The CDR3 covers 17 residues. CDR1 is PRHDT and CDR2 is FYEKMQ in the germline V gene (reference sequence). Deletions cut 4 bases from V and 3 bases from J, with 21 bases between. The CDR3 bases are TGTGCCAGCAGCTCTGAGGGGGTGCTAACCGGGGAAGAGACCCAGTACTTC. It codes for CASSSEGVLTGEETQYF. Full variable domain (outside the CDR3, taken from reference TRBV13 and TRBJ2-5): AAGVIQSPRHLIKEKRETATLKCYPIPRHDTVYWYQQGPGQDPQFLISFYEKMQSDKGSIPDRFSAQQFSDYHSELNMSSLELGDSALYFCASSSEGVLTGEETQYFGPGTRLLVL.

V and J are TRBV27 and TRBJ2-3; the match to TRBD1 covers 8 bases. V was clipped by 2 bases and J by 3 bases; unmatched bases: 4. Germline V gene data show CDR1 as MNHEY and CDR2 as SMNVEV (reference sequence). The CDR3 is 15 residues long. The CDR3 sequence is CASSLGRGRTDTQYF. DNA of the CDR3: TGTGCCAGCAGTTTAGGCAGGGGGCGGACAGATACGCAGTATTTT.

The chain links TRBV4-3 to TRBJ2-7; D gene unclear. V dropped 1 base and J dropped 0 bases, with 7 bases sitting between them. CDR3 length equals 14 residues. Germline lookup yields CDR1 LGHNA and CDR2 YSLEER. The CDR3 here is CASSQVGSSYEQYF. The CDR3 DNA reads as TGCGCCAGCAGCCAAGTCGGGTCCTCCTACGAGCAGTACTTC.